This TCR beta chain was recovered during a study of blood T cell repertoires in COVID-19. This clone showed up just once. The junction departs from germline at one end; a sequencing error may be responsible. Per the original methods: Estimation of nucleated cell counts was performed using reference gene primer amplification. Clones were read by immunoSEQ multiplex PCR, and TCRdb kept only the in-frame ones, dropping some. Clonal size and the V and J genes are those of that table, whereas D and trimming came from the DNA. The data show approximately 210,000 clones, 89% seen once. Individuals drawn from around 25 US areas were roughly 18 to 95 years old. Cohort allocation depended upon clinical history that participants reported. The CDR3 spans 14 residues. Germline-derived CDR1 and CDR2 are MNHNS and SASEGT.

The specimen was PBMCs or T cells enriched from blood (not recorded which). The rearrangement uses TRBV6-1 and TRBJ1-2; D remains ambiguous. This TCR was sampled from a woman aged 18-30 years who had recovered from COVID-19. The CDR3 DNA is TGTGCCAGCATTGAAAGTGAGGCCCGGGGTGGCTACACCTTC. It translates to CASIESEARGGYTF.